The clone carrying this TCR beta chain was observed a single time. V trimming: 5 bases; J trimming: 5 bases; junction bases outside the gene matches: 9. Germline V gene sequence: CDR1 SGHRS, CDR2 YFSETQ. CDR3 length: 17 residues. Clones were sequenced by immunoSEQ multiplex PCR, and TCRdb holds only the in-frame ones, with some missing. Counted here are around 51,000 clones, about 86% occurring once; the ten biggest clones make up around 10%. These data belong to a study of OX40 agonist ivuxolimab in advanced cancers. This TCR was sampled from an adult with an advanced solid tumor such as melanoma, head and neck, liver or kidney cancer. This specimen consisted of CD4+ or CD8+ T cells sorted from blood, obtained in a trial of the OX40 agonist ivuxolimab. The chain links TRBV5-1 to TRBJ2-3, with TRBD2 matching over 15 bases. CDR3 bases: TGCGCCAGCAGACCGGGACTAGCGGGAGGTAGGGGAGATACGCAGTATTTT. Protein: CASRPGLAGGRGDTQYF.